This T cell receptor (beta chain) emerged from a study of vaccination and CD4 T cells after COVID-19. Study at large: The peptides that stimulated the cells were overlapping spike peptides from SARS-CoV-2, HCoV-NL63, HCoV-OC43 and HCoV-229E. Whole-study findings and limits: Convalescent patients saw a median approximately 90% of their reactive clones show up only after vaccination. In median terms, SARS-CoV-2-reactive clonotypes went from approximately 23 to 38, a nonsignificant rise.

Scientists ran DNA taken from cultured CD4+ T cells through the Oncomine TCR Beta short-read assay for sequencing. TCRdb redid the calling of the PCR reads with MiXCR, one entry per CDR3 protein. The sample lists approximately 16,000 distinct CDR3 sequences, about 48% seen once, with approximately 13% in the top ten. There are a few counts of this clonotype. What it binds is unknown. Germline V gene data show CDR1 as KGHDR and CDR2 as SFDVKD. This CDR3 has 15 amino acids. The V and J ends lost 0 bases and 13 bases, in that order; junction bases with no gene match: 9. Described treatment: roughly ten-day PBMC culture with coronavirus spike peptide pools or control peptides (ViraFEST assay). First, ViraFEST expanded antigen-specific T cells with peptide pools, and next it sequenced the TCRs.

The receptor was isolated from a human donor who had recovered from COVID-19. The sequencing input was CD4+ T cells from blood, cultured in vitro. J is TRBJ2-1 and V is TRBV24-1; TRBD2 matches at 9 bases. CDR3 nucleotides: TGTGCCACCAGTGATTTGCCCTCTAGCGGGAAAACCCAGTTCTTC. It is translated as CATSDLPSSGKTQFF.